One T cell receptor (beta chain) is described in this entry. The target of this receptor is not known. The record has no base qualities; no much larger clone is one base away. These data are taken from a study of blood T cell repertoires in COVID-19 (dated by TCRdb to 2020 to 2022). About the study as a whole: Collaborator samples came from the United States, Italy and Spain and covered acute and convalescent phases of COVID-19. The material from the prospective study consisted of cDNA or gDNA derived from T cells, B-cell-depleted T cells, or PBMCs. The dataset comprised deeply sampled blood TCRbeta repertoires from subjects exposed to, actively infected with, or recovered from COVID-19. A freely available public database, intended as a resource for researchers studying the immune response to SARS-CoV-2, is where the repertoires were released. Samples were obtained from the ongoing ImmuneRACE study (first 160 participants) and from about 1,300 subjects provided by 6 global collaborators. Nearly every sample came with metadata listing a de-identified subject ID, COVID-19 status, age in years and sex. Where available, HLA class I and class II types were taken from metadata supplied by the sample provider and were not determined by assay-based typing.

The germline V gene yields KGHSH for CDR1 and LQKENI for CDR2. The CDR3 has 15 amino acids, counting the end cysteine and phenylalanine. The read is trimmed to its CDR3 DNA, 45 bases read in frame from base 1. Unmatched junction bases come to 0, with V trimmed by 2 bases and J by 7 bases. TCRbeta CDR3 regions were amplified from genomic DNA by means of the immunoSEQ Assay, a bias-controlled multiplex PCR. From the authors' description of their analysis: Nucleated cell counts per sample were estimated from amplification of reference gene primers within the assay. Sequence reads were collapsed and filtered to measure the absolute abundance of every unique TCRbeta CDR3 rearrangement. Productive Simpson clonality was computed per sample as the square root of Simpson's diversity index over productive rearrangements. In its TCRdb copy, this immuneACCESS table keeps in-frame sequences only and misses some clones. Where compared with another copy, unresolved V genes explain less than half of these, and the others have no known cause. That table is the source of V, J and clone size, and D and trimming were worked out from the DNA. In this sample the table shows roughly 440,000 clones, 88% of which occur a single time. The ten largest clonotypes hold roughly 13% of the sample.

General study outcomes and caveats: The amount of clinical and demographic metadata varied by source and participant and was provided uncurated.

One collaborating source in Seattle enrolled patients while the patients were actively infected and followed the patients over time throughout the course of disease. The collaborating institutions used their own protocols to collect whole blood in K2EDTA tubes. Collaborator samples were shipped for TCRbeta analysis as frozen whole blood, isolated PBMCs, or DNA extracted from either sample type. Sequences were obtained from peripheral blood. This clonotype was sampled from a woman aged 45-60 years with COVID-19, enrolled during active disease. This sequence uses TRBV18 and TRBJ2-1; 15 bases in the middle match TRBD2. The DNA reads TGTGCCAGCTCACCAGGGACTAGCGGGGGGAATGAGCAGTTCTTC. Its amino acids are CASSPGTSGGNEQFF. Beyond the CDR3, the reference TRBV18 and TRBJ2-1 genes provide the residues; the full variable domain reads: NAGVMQNPRHLVRRRGQEARLRCSPMKGHSHVYWYRQLPEEGLKFMVYLQKENIIDESGMPKERFSAEFPKEGPSILRIQQVVRGDSAAYFCASSPGTSGGNEQFFGPGTRLTVL.